Given below is one T cell receptor (beta chain) in context. The data stem from a study of T cell changes during pregnancy in multiple sclerosis. CDR3 length: 15 amino acids. From germline, CDR1 is LNHDA and CDR2 SQIVND (reference sequence). Between the trimmed V and J ends, which lost 6 bases and 2 bases, there was a span of 17 bases. Sequencing was performed with immunoSEQ multiplex PCR; in TCRdb, only in-frame clones are kept and a portion is missing. The data show about 92,000 clones, with roughly nine tenths seen just once and about 1.5% held by the top ten. The sequence came from a female donor with multiple sclerosis, enrolled in a pregnancy study. Sequenced material: peripheral blood, taken in the first trimester of pregnancy. The rearrangement links TRBV19 to TRBJ2-7; D is undetermined. The CDR3 bases are TGTGCCAGTAGGGGCTTCATTGGATCGGCCTACGAGCAGTACTTC. Protein: CASRGFIGSAYEQYF.